This TCR beta chain was sequenced for a study of shared clonotypes between healthy human individuals. Overall study context: A donor's plate count was three for CD4 naive and three for CD4 memory; CD8 naive had two and CD8 memory one.

The CDR3 length is 16 residues. Between the trimmed V and J ends, which lost 1 base and 1 base, there was a span of 12 bases. CDR1 SGHDT and CDR2 YYEEEE come from the germline V gene. Original methodology: ImmunoSEQ gave junction-only sequences without quality scores, so filtering differed. Sequenced by immunoSEQ multiplex PCR; TCRdb stores in-frame clones only, minus some. The DNA was the basis for D and trimming; V, J and clone size are from that table. The sample has over 800,000 clones, roughly 92% seen once. CD8 cells classed as naive were CD45RO-negative and positively selected for CCR7, excluding terminally differentiated effector memory CD45RA+ cells. Concerning this clone itself: Its antigen remains unidentified.

Overall study findings and caveats: Rarefaction revealed incomplete sorted-subset sequencing despite large depth.

This TCR derives from a young man in good health. The rearrangement links TRBV5-6 to TRBJ1-5; a possible D gene is TRBD1 (5 bases). What was sequenced was naive CD8+ T cells sorted from blood. The CDR3 reads CASSLWGEASNQPQHF. In nucleotides, the CDR3 is TGTGCCAGCAGCTTGTGGGGGGAAGCGAGCAATCAGCCCCAGCATTTT.